Reported below is one T cell receptor (beta chain). This entry is derived from a study of blood T cell repertoires in COVID-19. Trimming took 1 base from V and 7 from J; bases not matched to a gene: 7. Germline lookup yields CDR1 SGHTA and CDR2 FQGNSA. The CDR3 runs 15 residues. This table comes from immunoSEQ multiplex PCR, and its TCRdb copy is limited to in-frame clones, with some not included. The sample shows more than 200,000 clones, about 86% of them seen only once. This sequence was found in a man aged 50 to 59 with active or convalescent COVID-19. This chain joins TRBV7-2 and TRBJ1-5; 7 nucleotides match TRBD1. Sequenced: peripheral blood. CDR3 sequence reads: CASSLDVAGGQPQHF. The CDR3 nucleotides are TGTGCCAGCAGCTTAGATGTGGCAGGGGGGCAGCCCCAGCATTTT.